One and the same sample provided the 22 T cell receptor beta chains below, sequenced in a study of CD8+CD57+ T cells in acquired aplastic anemia. Genomic DNA templated the TCR beta VDJ and CDR3 profiling. Using its own MiXCR run on the reads, TCRdb lists one record per CDR3 protein. The sample has about 180,000 distinct CDR3 sequences; roughly 43% are singletons. Patients who underwent sequencing had shown CD8+CD57+ cell expansion by flow cytometry. Sequences were obtained from sorted CD4+, CD8+, or CD8+CD57+ T cells (not recorded which) from PBMCs. The receptors here all came from a human donor with aplastic anemia.

CDR3 loop: CSARPGLLQETQYF. The CDR3 bases are TGCAGTGCTCGACCGGGGCTATTACAAGAGACCCAGTACTTC. The rearrangement uses TRBV20-1 and TRBJ2-5, with D possibly being TRBD1 or TRBD2 (5 bases each). The CDR3 is 14 residues long. Trimming pared 5 bases from V and 2 bases from J, leaving 15 bases between. CDR1 DFQATT and CDR2 SNEGSKA come from the germline V gene (reference sequence).

The chain links TRBV19 to TRBJ2-1, with D tentatively TRBD2 (6 bases). CDR1 and CDR2 from the germline V gene are LNHDA and SQIVND (reference sequence). V gave up 10 bases and J gave up 9 bases, with 16 bases separating them. The CDR3 has 12 amino acids. In DNA, the CDR3 is TGTGCCACATCGACTAGGGGCGGTGAGCAGTTCTTC. Translation: CATSTRGGEQFF.

This clonotype was counted ten times or more. The chain is built from TRBV14 and TRBJ1-3; no clear D gene. There are 15 residues in the CDR3. Deletions cut 0 bases from V and 1 base from J, with 7 bases between. CDR1 and CDR2 (germline): SGHDN, FVKESK. The CDR3: CASSQDLISGNTIYF. CDR3 nucleotides: TGTGCCAGCAGCCAAGATCTAATTTCTGGAAACACCATATATTTT.

The genes are TRBV5-1 and TRBJ2-5; 8 nucleotides match TRBD2. This CDR3 spans 16 amino acids. Looked up from germline, CDR1 is SGHRS and CDR2 is YFSETQ. J was trimmed by 2 bases and V by 4 bases; bases with no gene match: 10. The CDR3 sequence: CASSHGRAGGQETQYF. The CDR3 coding sequence is TGCGCCAGCAGCCACGGGAGGGCGGGCGGACAAGAGACCCAGTACTTC.

The rearrangement joins TRBV10-2 to TRBJ2-5; D possibly corresponds to TRBD2 (6 bases). Germline loops: CDR1 WSHSY, CDR2 SAAADI. CDR3 size: 16 residues. Trimming took 5 bases from V and 2 from J, leaving 18 bases between them. The CDR3 sequence is CASSLDPGEGQETQYF. CDR3 DNA: TGCGCCAGCAGTCTGGACCCGGGAGAGGGGCAAGAGACCCAGTACTTC.

This clonotype was seen a few times. At one of its ends the junction is not consistent with the germline gene, which may arise from a read error. The chain carries TRBV7-7 and TRBJ2-7; either TRBD1 or TRBD2 may supply D (5 bases each). This CDR3 spans 13 amino acids. Germline loops: CDR1 SSHAT, CDR2 FNYEAQ (reference sequence). DNA for the CDR3: TGTGCTAGCAGCTTAGTGTGGGGGAACGAGCAGTACTTC. It encodes CASSLVWGNEQYF. Complete variable domain (other parts from reference TRBV7-7 and TRBJ2-7): GAGVSQSPRYKVTKRGQDVTLRCDPISSHATLYWYQQALGQGPEFLTYFNYEAQPDKSGLPSDRFSAERPEGSISTLTIQRTEQRDSAMYRCASSLVWGNEQYFGPGTRLTVT.

The V and J genes are TRBV15 and TRBJ2-7; TRBD1 matches 7 bases. This CDR3 is 14 amino acids long. V trimming: 4 bases; J trimming: 2 bases; junction bases outside the gene matches: 5. CDR1 is LNHNV and CDR2 is YYDKDF in the germline V gene (reference sequence). The CDR3 nucleotides read TGTGCCACCAGCATCGCCGGGACAGCCTACGAGCAGTACTTC. The encoded protein is CATSIAGTAYEQYF.

In this sample, this clonotype turned up many times. The chain links TRBV6-1 to TRBJ1-6, with D possibly being TRBD1 (6 bases). The CDR3 has 14 amino acids. V was trimmed by 10 bases and J by 10 bases, leaving 20 bases between them. Looked up from germline, CDR1 is MNHNS and CDR2 is SASEGT. CDR3 amino acids: CATSSGGRGSPLHF. The DNA of the CDR3 is TGTGCCACCTCATCGGGGGGGCGGGGGTCACCCCTCCACTTT.

The rearrangement uses TRBV2 and TRBJ1-2; the match to TRBD1 covers 7 bases. From germline, CDR1 is SNHLY and CDR2 FYNNEI. The CDR3 length is 14 residues. V gave up 6 bases and J gave up 3 bases; unmatched junction bases: 7. This CDR3 is CASRGSGTDYGYTF. DNA of the CDR3: TGTGCCAGCAGGGGAAGCGGGACAGACTATGGCTACACCTTC. Using reference TRBV2 and TRBJ1-2 for the parts outside the CDR3, the full variable domain is EPEVTQTPSHQVTQMGQEVILRCVPISNHLYFYWYRQILGQKVEFLVSFYNNEISEKSEIFDDQFSVERPDGSNFTLKIRSTKLEDSAMYFCASRGSGTDYGYTFGSGTRLTVV.

A word on this clonotype: A read error may produce the germline difference seen at one junction end. This chain links TRBV24-1 with TRBJ2-7, with D perhaps matching TRBD1 (6 bases). Germline V gives CDR1 KGHDR, CDR2 SFDVKD. The CDR3 has 15 residues. The CDR3 is CATSDFKDSSYEQYF. The CDR3 DNA reads TGTGCCACCAGCGATTTTAAGGACAGCTCCTACGAGCAGTACTTC.

The V and J genes are TRBV7-9 and TRBJ1-3; unclear D gene. V gave up 4 bases and J gave up 8 bases, with 12 bases separating them. There are 13 residues in the CDR3. From germline, CDR1 is SEHNR and CDR2 FQNEAQ (reference sequence). The CDR3 is CASSSDTRDTIYF. The CDR3 coding sequence is TGTGCCAGCAGCTCCGACACGCGGGACACCATATATTTT.

V gene TRBV15 combines with J gene TRBJ1-1; D not certain. Trimming shortened V by 3 bases and J by 0 bases, and 2 bases separated the two germline ends. Germline V gene sequence: CDR1 LNHNV, CDR2 YYDKDF (reference sequence). This CDR3 has 12 amino acids. The CDR3 loop is CATSRMNTEAFF. The CDR3, as DNA: TGTGCCACCAGCAGGATGAACACTGAAGCTTTCTTT.

This clonotype was picked up many times. V is TRBV10-2 and J is TRBJ2-5, with D tentatively TRBD1 or TRBD2 (6 bases each). Germline loops: CDR1 WSHSY, CDR2 SAAADI. The CDR3 runs 16 residues. Trimming took off 4 bases at V and 0 bases at J, with 15 bases between the two ends. The CDR3 sequence is CASSARRGPNQETQYF. The CDR3, as DNA: TGCGCCAGCAGTGCCCGTCGGGGGCCTAACCAAGAGACCCAGTACTTC.

This clonotype is a singleton in its sample. A much larger clone differs by one base, so this may be a read error. This sequence joins TRBV10-3 and TRBJ2-3, with D perhaps matching TRBD1 (5 bases). The CDR3 is 13 amino acids. Looked up from germline, CDR1 is ENHRY and CDR2 is SYGVKD. Trimming shortened V by 5 bases and J by 3 bases, and 9 bases separated the two germline ends. The CDR3 region is CAISLTATDTQYF. CDR3 DNA sequence: TGTGCCATCAGTTTGACAGCTACAGATACGCAGTATTTT.

The chain combines TRBV20-1 with TRBJ2-5; D might be TRBD1 (6 bases). CDR3 length: 11 residues. CDR1 is DFQATT and CDR2 is SNEGSKA in the germline V gene (reference sequence). The CDR3 nucleotides read TGCAGCGGGACACTCCAAGAGACCCAGTACTTC. It translates to CSGTLQETQYF.

The table lists this clonotype with many counts. The V call is TRBV19, the J call TRBJ1-2, with a possible D match to TRBD1 (5 bases). The CDR3 consists of 15 residues. With 5 bases removed from V and 4 bases from J, the gap between germline ends came to 17 bases. Germline assignment: CDR1 LNHDA and CDR2 SQIVND (reference sequence). For the CDR3, the DNA is TGTGCCAGTAGTGGTCGACAGTTAAATACCTATGGCTACACCTTC. Amino acids: CASSGRQLNTYGYTF.

The chain is built from TRBV7-3 and TRBJ1-1, with a weak D call TRBD1 (5 bases). Trimming shortened V by 4 bases and J by 3 bases, and 15 bases separated the two germline ends. This CDR3 has 15 amino acids. Germline CDR1 SGHTA, CDR2 FQGTGA. The CDR3 coding sequence is TGTGCCAGCAGCTCCCGGACGGACATCGACACTGAAGCTTTCTTT. Translated, it gives CASSSRTDIDTEAFF.

The chain links TRBV14 to TRBJ2-7, with 9 nucleotides matching TRBD1. CDR3 length: 21 residues. Germline V gene sequence: CDR1 SGHDN, CDR2 FVKESK. Losses at the gene ends were 4 bases for V and 3 bases for J; bases not matched to a gene: 25. The CDR3 region has the DNA TGTGCCAGCAGCCCCACGAGCGGACAGGGGTTGGTAGGGACAGCTTTCTACGAGCAGTACTTC. Translated: CASSPTSGQGLVGTAFYEQYF.

This clonotype has just a few counts. V is TRBV18 and J is TRBJ1-1, with TRBD1 identical over 8 bases. The CDR3 spans 13 residues. V dropped 6 bases and J dropped 4; count of bases not matched to a gene: 4. Germline CDR1 and CDR2: KGHSH and LQKENI. CDR3 protein: CASSVGTGTEAFF. CDR3 coding DNA: TGTGCCAGCTCGGTCGGGACAGGCACTGAAGCTTTCTTT.

Worth noting for this clonotype: This may be a read error: a much more frequent sequence differs by one nucleotide. V is TRBV19 and J is TRBJ1-2; no clear D gene. This CDR3 region has 12 residues. Looked up from germline, CDR1 is LNHDA and CDR2 is SQIVND (reference sequence). CDR3: CVSSLLPNGYTF. The CDR3 coding sequence is TGTGTCAGCAGCTTGTTACCGAATGGCTACACCTTC.

The V call is TRBV20-1, the J call TRBJ1-6; 8 nucleotides match TRBD1. The CDR3 extends over 17 amino acids. J was trimmed by 4 bases and V by 5 bases; bases with no gene match: 13. Germline V gene data show CDR1 as DFQATT and CDR2 as SNEGSKA (reference sequence). The CDR3 is CSARPIGQGLYNSPLHF. CDR3 bases: TGCAGTGCTCGTCCCATTGGACAGGGCCTTTATAATTCACCCCTCCACTTT.

This clonotype has a count of ten or more. The J gene is TRBJ1-5, the V gene TRBV7-2; the match to TRBD1 covers 7 bases. CDR3 size: 15 residues. V shed 5 bases, J shed 4 bases, and the junction held 8 bases outside the gene matches. Per the germline V gene, CDR1 is SGHTA and CDR2 is FQGNSA. CDR3 DNA sequence: TGTGCCAGCAGCCCGGCCGGGACAGATAATCAGCCCCAGCATTTT. Translating it yields CASSPAGTDNQPQHF.